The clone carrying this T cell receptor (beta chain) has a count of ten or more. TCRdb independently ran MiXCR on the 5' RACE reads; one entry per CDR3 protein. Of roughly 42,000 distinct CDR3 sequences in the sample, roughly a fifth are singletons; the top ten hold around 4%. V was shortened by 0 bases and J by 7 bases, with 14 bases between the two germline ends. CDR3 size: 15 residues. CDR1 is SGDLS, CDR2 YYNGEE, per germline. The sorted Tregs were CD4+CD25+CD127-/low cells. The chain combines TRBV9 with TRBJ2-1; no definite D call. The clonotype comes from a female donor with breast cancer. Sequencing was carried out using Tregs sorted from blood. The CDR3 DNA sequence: TGTGCCAGCAGCGTAGACTCTCCCACAGCGAATGAGCAGTTCTTC. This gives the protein CASSVDSPTANEQFF.